This entry concerns a single T cell receptor beta chain. The data derive from a study of regulatory T cells in long-lasting Graves disease. According to the study, TCR beta libraries were built with iRepertoire HTBI primers and CDR3-region Arm-PCR. TCRdb re-analysed the multiplex PCR reads in MiXCR, keeping a single row per CDR3 protein. The sample shows 400,000 to 500,000 distinct CDR3 sequences, about 16% of them seen only once. Germline V gene lookup returns CDR1 SGHVS and CDR2 FQNEAQ. V lost 0 bases to trimming and J lost 4 bases; unmatched junction nucleotides: 5. The CDR3 has 16 amino acids. As for time point: newly diagnosed GD, antithyroid drugs for less than 3 months. PBMC RNA served as the TCR library source. The same sample was also used in a study of T cells in Graves' hyperthyroidism and ophthalmopathy. That study reports: HTBI primers drove first-round RT-PCR of the TCR CDR3.

This material consisted of peripheral blood mononuclear cells (PBMCs), taken at new diagnosis, from a patient treated with antithyroid drugs. The chain is built from TRBV7-8 and TRBJ2-1; 8 nucleotides align to TRBD1. This receptor was taken from a woman aged 18-29 years with Graves disease. In DNA, the CDR3 is TGTGCCAGCAGCTTAGCCCTGCAGGGGGCGTACAATGAGCAGTTCTTC. Protein product: CASSLALQGAYNEQFF.